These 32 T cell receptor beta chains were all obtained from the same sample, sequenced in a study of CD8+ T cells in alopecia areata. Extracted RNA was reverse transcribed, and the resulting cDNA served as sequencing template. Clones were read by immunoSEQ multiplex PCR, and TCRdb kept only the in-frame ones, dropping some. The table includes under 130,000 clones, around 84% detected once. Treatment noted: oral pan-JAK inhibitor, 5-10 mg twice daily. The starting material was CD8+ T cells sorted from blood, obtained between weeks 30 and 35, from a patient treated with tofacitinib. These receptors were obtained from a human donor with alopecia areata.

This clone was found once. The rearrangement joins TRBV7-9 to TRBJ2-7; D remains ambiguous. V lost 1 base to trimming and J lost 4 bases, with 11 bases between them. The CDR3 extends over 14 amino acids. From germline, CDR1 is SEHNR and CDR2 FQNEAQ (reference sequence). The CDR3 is CASSLGTLFYEQYF. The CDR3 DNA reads TGTGCCAGCAGCTTAGGGACCCTATTTTACGAGCAGTACTTC. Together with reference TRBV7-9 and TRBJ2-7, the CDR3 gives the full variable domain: DTGVSQNPRHKITKRGQNVTFRCDPISEHNRLYWYRQTLGQGPEFLTYFQNEAQLEKSRLLSDRFSAERPKGSFSTLEIQRTEQGDSAMYLCASSLGTLFYEQYFGPGTRLTVT.

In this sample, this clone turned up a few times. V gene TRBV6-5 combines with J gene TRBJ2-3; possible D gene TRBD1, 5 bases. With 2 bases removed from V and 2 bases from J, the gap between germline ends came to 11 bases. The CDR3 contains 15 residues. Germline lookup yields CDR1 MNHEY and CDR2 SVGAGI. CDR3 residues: CASSYGQGTTDTQYF. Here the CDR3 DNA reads TGTGCCAGCAGTTACGGCCAGGGAACCACAGATACGCAGTATTTT.

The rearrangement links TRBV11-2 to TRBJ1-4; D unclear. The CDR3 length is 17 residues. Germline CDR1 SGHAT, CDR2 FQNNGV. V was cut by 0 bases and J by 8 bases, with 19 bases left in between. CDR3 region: CASSLDVFGQREEKLFF. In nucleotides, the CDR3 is TGTGCCAGCAGCTTAGATGTCTTTGGGCAGCGAGAGGAAAAACTGTTTTTT.

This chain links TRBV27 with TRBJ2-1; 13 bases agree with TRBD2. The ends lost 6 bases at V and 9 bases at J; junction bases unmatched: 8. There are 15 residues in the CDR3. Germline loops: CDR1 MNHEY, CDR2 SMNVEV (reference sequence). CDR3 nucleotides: TGTGCCAGCAGCGTACTAGCGGGAGGGCCCTCTGAGCAGTTCTTC. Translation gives CASSVLAGGPSEQFF.

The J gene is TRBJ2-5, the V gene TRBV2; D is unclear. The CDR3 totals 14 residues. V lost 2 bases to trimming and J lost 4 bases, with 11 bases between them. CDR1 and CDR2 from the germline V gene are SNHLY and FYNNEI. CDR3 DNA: TGTGCCAGCAGTGAACGGGCAGGAATAGAGACCCAGTACTTC. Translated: CASSERAGIETQYF.

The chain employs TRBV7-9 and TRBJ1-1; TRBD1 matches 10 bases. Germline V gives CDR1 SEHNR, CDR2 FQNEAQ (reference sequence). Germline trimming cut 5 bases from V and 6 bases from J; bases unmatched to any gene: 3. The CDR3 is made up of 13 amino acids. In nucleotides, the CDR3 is TGTGCCAGCAGCATTGACAGGGGGCCTGAAGCTTTCTTT. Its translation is CASSIDRGPEAFF.

CDR3 region: CASREYNSYEQYF. CDR3 DNA sequence: TGTGCCAGCAGAGAGTACAACTCCTACGAGCAGTACTTC. The chain has TRBV4-2 and TRBJ2-7; D gene unclear. Germline CDR1 reads LGHNA; CDR2 reads YNFKEQ. This CDR3 spans 13 amino acids. Trimming took off 6 bases at V and 0 bases at J, with 9 bases between the two ends.

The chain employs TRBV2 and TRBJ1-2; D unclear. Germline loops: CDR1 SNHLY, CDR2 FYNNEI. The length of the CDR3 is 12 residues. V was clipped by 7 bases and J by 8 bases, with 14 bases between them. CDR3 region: CASNSLGSGYTF. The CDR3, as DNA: TGTGCCAGCAATTCTTTGGGCTCGGGCTACACCTTC.

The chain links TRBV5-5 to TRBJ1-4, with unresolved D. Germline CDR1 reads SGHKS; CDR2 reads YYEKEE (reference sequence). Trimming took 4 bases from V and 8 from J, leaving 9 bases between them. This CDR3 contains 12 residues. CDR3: CASSPDPEKLFF. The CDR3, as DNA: TGTGCCAGCAGCCCGGATCCGGAAAAACTGTTTTTT. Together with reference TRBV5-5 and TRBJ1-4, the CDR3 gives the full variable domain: DAGVTQSPTHLIKTRGQQVTLRCSPISGHKSVSWYQQVLGQGPQFIFQYYEKEERGRGNFPDRFSARQFPNYSSELNVNALLLGDSALYLCASSPDPEKLFFGSGTQLSVL.

This CDR3 reads CASSNVKGGLDLFYEQYF. The DNA for the CDR3 is TGTGCCAGCAGCAACGTTAAAGGGGGTCTCGATCTCTTTTACGAGCAGTACTTC. This chain links TRBV21-1 with TRBJ2-7; the table calls TRBD1, which could not be checked here. TRBV21-1 is labeled a pseudogene. CDR3 length: 18 amino acids.

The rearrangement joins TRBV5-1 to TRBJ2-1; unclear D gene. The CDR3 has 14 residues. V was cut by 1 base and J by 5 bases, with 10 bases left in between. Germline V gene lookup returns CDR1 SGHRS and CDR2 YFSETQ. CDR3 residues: CASSLRNSDNEQFF. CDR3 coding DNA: TGCGCCAGCAGCTTGCGCAACTCGGACAATGAGCAGTTCTTC.

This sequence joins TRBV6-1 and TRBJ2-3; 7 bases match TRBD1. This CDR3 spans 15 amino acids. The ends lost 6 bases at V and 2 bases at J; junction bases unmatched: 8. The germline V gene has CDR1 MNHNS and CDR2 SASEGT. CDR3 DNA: TGTGCCAGCAGCCCCGGGACAGCGGACACAGATACGCAGTATTTT. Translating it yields CASSPGTADTDTQYF.

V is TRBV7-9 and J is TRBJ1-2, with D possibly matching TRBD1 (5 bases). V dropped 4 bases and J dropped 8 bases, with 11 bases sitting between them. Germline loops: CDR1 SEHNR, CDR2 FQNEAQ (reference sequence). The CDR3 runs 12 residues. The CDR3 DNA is TGTGCCAGCAGCTCATCCGGGGACGGCTACACCTTC. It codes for CASSSSGDGYTF.

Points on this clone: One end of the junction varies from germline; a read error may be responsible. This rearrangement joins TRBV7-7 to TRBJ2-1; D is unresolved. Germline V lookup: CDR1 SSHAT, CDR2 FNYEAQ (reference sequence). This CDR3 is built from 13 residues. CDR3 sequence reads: CASSLSYGDEQFF. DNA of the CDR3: TGTGCTAGCAGCTTATCATATGGCGATGAGCAGTTCTTC.

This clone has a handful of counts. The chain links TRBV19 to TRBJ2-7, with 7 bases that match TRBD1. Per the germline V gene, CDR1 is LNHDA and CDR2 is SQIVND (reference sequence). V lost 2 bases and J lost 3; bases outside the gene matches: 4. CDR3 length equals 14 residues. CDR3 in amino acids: CASSIQDRDYEQYF. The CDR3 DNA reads TGTGCCAGTAGTATACAAGACAGGGACTACGAGCAGTACTTC.

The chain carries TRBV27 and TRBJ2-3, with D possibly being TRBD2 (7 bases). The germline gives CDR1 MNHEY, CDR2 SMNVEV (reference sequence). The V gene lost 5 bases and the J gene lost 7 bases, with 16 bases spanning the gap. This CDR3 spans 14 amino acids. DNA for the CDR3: TGTGCCAGCAGTGGGGGGGGCCCCGGACATACGCAGTATTTT. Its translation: CASSGGGPGHTQYF.

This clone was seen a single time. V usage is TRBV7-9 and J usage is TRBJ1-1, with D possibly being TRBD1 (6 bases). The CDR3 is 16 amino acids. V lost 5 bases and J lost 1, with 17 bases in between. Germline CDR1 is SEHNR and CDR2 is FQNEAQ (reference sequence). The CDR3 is CASSPTAGEGNTEAFF. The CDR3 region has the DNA TGTGCCAGCAGCCCCACCGCAGGGGAGGGGAACACTGAAGCTTTCTTT.

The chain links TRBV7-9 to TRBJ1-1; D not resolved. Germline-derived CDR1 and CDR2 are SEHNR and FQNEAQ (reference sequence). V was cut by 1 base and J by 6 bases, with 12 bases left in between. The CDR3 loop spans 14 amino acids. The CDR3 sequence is CASSLEGSLSEAFF. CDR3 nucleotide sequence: TGTGCCAGCAGCTTAGAGGGATCTCTCTCTGAAGCTTTCTTT.

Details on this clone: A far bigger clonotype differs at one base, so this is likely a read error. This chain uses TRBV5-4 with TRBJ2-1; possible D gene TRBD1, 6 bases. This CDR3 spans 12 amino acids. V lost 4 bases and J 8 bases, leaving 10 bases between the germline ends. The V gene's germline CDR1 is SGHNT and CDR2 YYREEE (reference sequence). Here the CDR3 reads CASSQEGDEQFF. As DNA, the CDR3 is TGTGCCAGCAGCCAAGAGGGGGATGAGCAGTTCTTC. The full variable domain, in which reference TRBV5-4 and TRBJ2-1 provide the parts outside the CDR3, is ETGVTQSPTHLIKTRGQQVTLRCSSQSGHNTVSWYQQALGQGPQFIFQYYREEENGRGNFPPRFSGLQFPNYSSELNVNALELDDSALYLCASSQEGDEQFFGPGTRLTVL.

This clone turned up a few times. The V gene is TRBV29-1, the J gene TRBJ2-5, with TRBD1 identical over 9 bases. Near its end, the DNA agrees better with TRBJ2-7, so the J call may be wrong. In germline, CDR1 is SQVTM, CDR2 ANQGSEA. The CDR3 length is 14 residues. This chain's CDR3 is CSVYDRGDSYEQYF. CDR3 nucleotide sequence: TGCAGCGTTTACGACAGGGGGGACTCCTACGAGCAGTACTTC.

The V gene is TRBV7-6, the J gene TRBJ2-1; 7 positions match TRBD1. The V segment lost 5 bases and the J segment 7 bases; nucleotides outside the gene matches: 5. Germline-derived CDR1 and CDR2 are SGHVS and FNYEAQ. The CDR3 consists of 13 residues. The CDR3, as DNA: TGTGCCAGCAGCACAACAGGGGTGAATGAGCAGTTCTTC. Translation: CASSTTGVNEQFF.

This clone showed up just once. CDR3 protein: CASSQEEDVDSPLHF. Written as DNA, the CDR3 is TGCGCCAGCAGTCAAGAGGAGGACGTAGATTCACCCCTCCACTTT. The chain recombines TRBV23-1 with TRBJ1-6; D remains unclear. TRBV23-1 is marked as an open reading frame, function uncertain. V was trimmed by 2 bases and J by 8 bases, leaving 13 bases between them. This CDR3 is 15 amino acids long.

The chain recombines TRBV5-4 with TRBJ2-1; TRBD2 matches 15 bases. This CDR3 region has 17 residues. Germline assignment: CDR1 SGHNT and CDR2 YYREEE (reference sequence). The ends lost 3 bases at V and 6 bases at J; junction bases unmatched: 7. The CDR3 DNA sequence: TGTGCCAGCAGCTCGGGACTAGCGGGGGGCGGGGTCAATGAGCAGTTCTTC. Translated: CASSSGLAGGGVNEQFF. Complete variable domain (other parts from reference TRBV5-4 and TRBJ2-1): ETGVTQSPTHLIKTRGQQVTLRCSSQSGHNTVSWYQQALGQGPQFIFQYYREEENGRGNFPPRFSGLQFPNYSSELNVNALELDDSALYLCASSSGLAGGGVNEQFFGPGTRLTVL.

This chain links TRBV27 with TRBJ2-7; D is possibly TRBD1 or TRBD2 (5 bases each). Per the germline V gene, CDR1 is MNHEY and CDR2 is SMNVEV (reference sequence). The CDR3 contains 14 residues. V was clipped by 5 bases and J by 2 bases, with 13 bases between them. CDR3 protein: CASSLRDATYEQYF. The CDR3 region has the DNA TGTGCCAGCAGTCTCCGGGACGCTACCTACGAGCAGTACTTC.

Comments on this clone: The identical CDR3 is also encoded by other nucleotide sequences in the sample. The CDR3 region is CASSYGESYEQYF. In nucleotides, the CDR3 is TGTGCCAGCAGTTACGGGGAATCCTACGAGCAGTACTTC. The chain carries TRBV6-5 and TRBJ2-7; no firm D call. The V gene lost 2 bases and the J gene lost 1 base, with 6 bases spanning the gap. This CDR3 has 13 residues. In germline, CDR1 is MNHEY, CDR2 SVGAGI.

CDR3 nucleotides: TGTGCCAGCAGTCCCACCCCCTCGACAGGGAATGAGCAGTTCTTC. Its protein is CASSPTPSTGNEQFF. The chain recombines TRBV28 with TRBJ2-1; TRBD1 aligns across 7 bases. The CDR3 has 15 amino acids. CDR1 is MDHEN, CDR2 SYDVKM, per germline. The V gene end was trimmed by 5 bases and the J gene end by 7 bases; junction bases not matched to a gene: 11.

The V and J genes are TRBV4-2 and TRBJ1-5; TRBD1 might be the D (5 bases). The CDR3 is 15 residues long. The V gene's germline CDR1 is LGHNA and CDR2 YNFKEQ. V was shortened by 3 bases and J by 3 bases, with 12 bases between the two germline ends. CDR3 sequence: CASSHSSGPNQPQHF. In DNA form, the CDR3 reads TGTGCCAGCAGCCATTCTTCAGGGCCCAATCAGCCCCAGCATTTT.

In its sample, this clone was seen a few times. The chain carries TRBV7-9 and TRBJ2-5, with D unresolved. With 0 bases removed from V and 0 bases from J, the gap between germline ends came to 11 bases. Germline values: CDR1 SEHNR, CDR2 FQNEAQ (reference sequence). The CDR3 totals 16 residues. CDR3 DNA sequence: TGTGCCAGCAGCTTAGCCGGCAGGAATTACCAAGAGACCCAGTACTTC. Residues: CASSLAGRNYQETQYF.

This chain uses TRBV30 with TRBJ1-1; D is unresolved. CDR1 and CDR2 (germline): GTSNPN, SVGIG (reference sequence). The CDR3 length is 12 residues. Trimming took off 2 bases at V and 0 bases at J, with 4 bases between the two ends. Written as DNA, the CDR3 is TGTGCCTGGAGTATAGTGAACACTGAAGCTTTCTTT. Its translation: CAWSIVNTEAFF. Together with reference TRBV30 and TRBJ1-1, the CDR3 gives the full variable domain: SQTIHQWPATLVQPVGSPLSLECTVEGTSNPNLYWYRQAAGRGLQLLFYSVGIGQISSEVPQNLSASRPQDRQFILSSKKLLLSDSGFYLCAWSIVNTEAFFGQGTRLTVV.

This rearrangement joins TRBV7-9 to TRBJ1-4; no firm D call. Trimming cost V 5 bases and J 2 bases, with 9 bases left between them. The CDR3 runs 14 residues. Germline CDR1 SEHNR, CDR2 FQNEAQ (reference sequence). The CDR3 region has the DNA TGTGCCAGCAGCCGGTCGGGGACTAATGAAAAACTGTTTTTT. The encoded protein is CASSRSGTNEKLFF.

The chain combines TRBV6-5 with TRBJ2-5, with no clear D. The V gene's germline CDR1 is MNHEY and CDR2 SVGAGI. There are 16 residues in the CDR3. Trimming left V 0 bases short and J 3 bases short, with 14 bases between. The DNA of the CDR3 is TGTGCCAGCAGTTACTCAGGCCGATCGACGGAAGAGACCCAGTACTTC. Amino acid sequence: CASSYSGRSTEETQYF.

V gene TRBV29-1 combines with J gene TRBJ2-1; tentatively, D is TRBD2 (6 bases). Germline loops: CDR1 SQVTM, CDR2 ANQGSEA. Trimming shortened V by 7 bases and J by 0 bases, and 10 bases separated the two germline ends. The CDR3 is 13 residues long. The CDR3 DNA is TGCAGCGCCATCGGGGGCTCCTACAATGAGCAGTTCTTC. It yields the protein CSAIGGSYNEQFF.